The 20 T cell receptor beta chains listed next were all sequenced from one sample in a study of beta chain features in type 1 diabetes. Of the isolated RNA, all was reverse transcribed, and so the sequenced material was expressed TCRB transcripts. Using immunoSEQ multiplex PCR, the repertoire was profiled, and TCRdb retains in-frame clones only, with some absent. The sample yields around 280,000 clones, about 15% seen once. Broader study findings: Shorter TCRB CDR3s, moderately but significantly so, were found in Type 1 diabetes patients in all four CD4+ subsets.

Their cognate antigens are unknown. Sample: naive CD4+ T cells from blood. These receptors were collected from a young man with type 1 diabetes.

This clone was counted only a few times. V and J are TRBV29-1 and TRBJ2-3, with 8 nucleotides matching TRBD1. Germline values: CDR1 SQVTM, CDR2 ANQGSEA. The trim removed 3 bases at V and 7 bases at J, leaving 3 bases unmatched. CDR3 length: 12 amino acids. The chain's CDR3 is CSVETGENTQYF. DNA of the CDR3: TGCAGCGTTGAGACAGGGGAGAATACGCAGTATTTT.

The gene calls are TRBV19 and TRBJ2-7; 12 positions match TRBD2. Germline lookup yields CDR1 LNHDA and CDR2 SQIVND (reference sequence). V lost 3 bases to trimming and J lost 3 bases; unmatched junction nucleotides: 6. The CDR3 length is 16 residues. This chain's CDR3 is CASSMGLAGGRYEQYF. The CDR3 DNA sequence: TGTGCCAGTAGTATGGGGCTAGCGGGAGGGCGCTACGAGCAGTACTTC.

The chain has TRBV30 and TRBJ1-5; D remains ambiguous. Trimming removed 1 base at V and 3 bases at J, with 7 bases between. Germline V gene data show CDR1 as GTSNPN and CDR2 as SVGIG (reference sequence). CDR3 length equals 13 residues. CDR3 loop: CAWSGGFNQPQHF. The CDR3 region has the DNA TGTGCCTGGAGTGGAGGGTTCAATCAGCCCCAGCATTTT. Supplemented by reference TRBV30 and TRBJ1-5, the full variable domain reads SQTIHQWPATLVQPVGSPLSLECTVEGTSNPNLYWYRQAAGRGLQLLFYSVGIGQISSEVPQNLSASRPQDRQFILSSKKLLLSDSGFYLCAWSGGFNQPQHFGDGTRLSIL.

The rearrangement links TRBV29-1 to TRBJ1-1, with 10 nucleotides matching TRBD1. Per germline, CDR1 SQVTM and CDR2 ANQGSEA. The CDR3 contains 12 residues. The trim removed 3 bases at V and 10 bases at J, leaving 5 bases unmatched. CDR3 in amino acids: CSVEGQGSVAFF. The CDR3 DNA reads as TGCAGCGTTGAGGGACAGGGGTCGGTAGCTTTCTTT.

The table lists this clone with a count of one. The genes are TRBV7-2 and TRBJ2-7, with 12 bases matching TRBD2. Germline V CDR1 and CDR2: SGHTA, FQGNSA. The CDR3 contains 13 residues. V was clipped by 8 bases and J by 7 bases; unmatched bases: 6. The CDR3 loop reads CASRLAGVGEQYF. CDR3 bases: TGTGCCAGCCGACTAGCGGGAGTGGGGGAGCAGTACTTC. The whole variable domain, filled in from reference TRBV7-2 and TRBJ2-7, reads GAGVSQSPSNKVTEKGKDVELRCDPISGHTALYWYRQSLGQGLEFLIYFQGNSAPDKSGLPSDRFSAERTGGSVSTLTIQRTQQEDSAVYLCASRLAGVGEQYFGPGTRLTVT.

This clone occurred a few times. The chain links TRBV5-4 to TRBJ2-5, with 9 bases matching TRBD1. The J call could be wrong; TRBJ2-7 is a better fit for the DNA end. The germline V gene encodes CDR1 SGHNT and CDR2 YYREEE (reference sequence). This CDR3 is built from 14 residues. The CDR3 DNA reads TGTGCCAGCAGCTTCAACAGGGGGCAAGACGAGCAGTACTTC. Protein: CASSFNRGQDEQYF.

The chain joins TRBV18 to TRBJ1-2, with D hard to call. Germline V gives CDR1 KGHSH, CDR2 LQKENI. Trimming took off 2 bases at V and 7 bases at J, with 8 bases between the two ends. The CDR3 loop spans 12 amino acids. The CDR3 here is CASSPDSAGYTF. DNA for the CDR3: TGTGCCAGCTCACCAGACTCGGCTGGCTACACCTTC.

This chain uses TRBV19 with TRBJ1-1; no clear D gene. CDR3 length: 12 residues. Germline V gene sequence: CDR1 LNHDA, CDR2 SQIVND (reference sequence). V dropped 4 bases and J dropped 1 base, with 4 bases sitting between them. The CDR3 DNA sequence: TGTGCCAGTAGTAACAGGAACACTGAAGCTTTCTTT. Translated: CASSNRNTEAFF.

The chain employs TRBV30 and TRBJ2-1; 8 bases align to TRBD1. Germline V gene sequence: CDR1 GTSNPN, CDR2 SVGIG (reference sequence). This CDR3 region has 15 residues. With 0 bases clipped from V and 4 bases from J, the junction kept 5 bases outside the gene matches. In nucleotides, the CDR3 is TGTGCCTGGAGTGTGGGGCAGGGGGCTTACAATGAGCAGTTCTTC. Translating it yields CAWSVGQGAYNEQFF.

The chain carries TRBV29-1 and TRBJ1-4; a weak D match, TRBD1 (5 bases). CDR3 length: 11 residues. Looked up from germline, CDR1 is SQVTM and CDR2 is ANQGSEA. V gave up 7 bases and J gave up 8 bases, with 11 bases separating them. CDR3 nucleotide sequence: TGCAGCGCCCGGCGGGGGGAAAAACTGTTTTTT. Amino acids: CSARRGEKLFF.

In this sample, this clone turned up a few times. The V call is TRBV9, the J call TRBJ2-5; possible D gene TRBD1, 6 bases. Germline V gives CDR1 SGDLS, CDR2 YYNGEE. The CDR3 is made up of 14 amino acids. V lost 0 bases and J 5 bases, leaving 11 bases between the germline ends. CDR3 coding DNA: TGTGCCAGCAGCGTAGCCCAGGGGCTGGAGACCCAGTACTTC. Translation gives CASSVAQGLETQYF.

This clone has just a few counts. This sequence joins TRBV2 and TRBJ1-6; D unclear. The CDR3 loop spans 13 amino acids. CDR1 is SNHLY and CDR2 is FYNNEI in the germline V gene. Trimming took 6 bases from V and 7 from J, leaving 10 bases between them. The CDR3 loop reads CASRPGRNSPLHF. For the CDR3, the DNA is TGTGCCAGCAGACCGGGGAGGAATTCACCCCTCCACTTT.

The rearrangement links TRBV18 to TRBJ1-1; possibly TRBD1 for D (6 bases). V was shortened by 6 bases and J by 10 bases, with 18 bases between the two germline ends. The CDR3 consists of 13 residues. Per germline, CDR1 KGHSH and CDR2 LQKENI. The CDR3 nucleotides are TGTGCCAGCTCGCTTACAGGGTATGGGGGAGCTTTCTTT. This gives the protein CASSLTGYGGAFF.

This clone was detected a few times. The CDR3 sequence: CASSPVDTQYF. Written as DNA, the CDR3 is TGTGCCAGCAGCCCAGTGGATACGCAGTATTTT. This chain connects TRBV9 to TRBJ2-3; the D is unclear. This CDR3 has 11 residues. Trimming shortened V by 4 bases and J by 6 bases, and 6 bases separated the two germline ends. Germline-derived CDR1 and CDR2 are SGDLS and YYNGEE.

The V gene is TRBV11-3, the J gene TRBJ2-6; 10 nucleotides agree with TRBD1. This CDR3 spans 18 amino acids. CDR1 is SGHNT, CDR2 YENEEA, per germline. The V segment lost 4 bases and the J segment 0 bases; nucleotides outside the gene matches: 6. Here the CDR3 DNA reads TGTGCCAGCAGCTCTGGGGACAGGGGAAACTCTGGGGCCAACGTCCTGACTTTC. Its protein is CASSSGDRGNSGANVLTF.

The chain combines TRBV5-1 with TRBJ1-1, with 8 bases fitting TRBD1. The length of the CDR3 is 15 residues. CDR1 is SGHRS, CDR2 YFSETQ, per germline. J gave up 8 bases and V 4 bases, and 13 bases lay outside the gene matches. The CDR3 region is CASSLGQGLTLEAFF. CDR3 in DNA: TGCGCCAGCAGCCTAGGACAGGGCCTTACGTTGGAAGCTTTCTTT.

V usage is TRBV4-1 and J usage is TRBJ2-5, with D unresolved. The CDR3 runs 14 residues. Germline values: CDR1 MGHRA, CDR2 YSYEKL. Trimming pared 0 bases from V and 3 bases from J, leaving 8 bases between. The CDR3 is CASSQDAQKETQYF. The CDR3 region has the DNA TGCGCCAGCAGCCAAGACGCACAGAAAGAGACCCAGTACTTC.

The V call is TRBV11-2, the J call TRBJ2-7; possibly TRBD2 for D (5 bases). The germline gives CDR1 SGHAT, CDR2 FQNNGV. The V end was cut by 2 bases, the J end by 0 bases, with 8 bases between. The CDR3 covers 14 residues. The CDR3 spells CASSLRESSYEQYF. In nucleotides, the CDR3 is TGTGCCAGCAGCTTAAGGGAGAGCTCCTACGAGCAGTACTTC.

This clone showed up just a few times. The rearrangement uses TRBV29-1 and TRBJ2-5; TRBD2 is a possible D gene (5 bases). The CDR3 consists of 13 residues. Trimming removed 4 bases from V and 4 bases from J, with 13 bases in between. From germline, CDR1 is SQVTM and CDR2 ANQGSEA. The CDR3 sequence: CSVALGVRETQYF. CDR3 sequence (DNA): TGCAGCGTTGCTCTCGGGGTTCGAGAGACCCAGTACTTC.

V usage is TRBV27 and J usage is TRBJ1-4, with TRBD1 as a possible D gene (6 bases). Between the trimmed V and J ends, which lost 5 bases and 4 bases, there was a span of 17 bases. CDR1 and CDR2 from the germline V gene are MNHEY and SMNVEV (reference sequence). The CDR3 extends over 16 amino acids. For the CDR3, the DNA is TGTGCCAGCAGTCCGCTCCCGACAGGTCATAATGAAAAACTGTTTTTT. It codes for CASSPLPTGHNEKLFF.